This T cell receptor (beta chain) was retrieved from a study of memory CD4+ T cells and cytomegalovirus serostatus. About the study: Healthy Belgian adult donors included about nine CMV-positive and around 25 CMV-negative people.

The sort gate was single viable CD3+CD4+CD8-CD45RO+ cells for memory CD4+ T cells. Serostatus was set by detecting CMV pp150, pp28, p38, p52 IgG. This CDR3 comprises 15 residues. Germline values: CDR1 SGDLS, CDR2 YYNGEE. J gave up 4 bases and V 2 bases, and 3 bases lay outside the gene matches. Profiling relied on immunoSEQ multiplex PCR, and the TCRdb table lists in-frame clones only, not all of them. Here the sample spans about 64,000 clones, around 77% being singletons. Sequences were obtained from memory CD4+ T cells from blood. This clonotype was obtained from an adult in good health and CMV-seronegative. The chain recombines TRBV9 with TRBJ2-3; 11 nucleotides match TRBD2. DNA for the CDR3: TGTGCCAGCAGCGTTAGCGGGGGGGCCGCAGATACGCAGTATTTT. The encoded protein is CASSVSGGAADTQYF.